Given below is one TCR beta chain in context. The data stem from a study of blood T cells in healthy people across ages. Per germline, CDR1 SGHRS and CDR2 YFSETQ. Trimming cost V 4 bases and J 4 bases; bases outside gene matches: 19. The CDR3 totals 18 residues. Each donor was a healthy Caucasian individual from Russia, aged roughly 6 to 95. Total RNA was extracted at no less than 5.5 micrograms per sample. A second PCR of 7 to 11 cycles used a sample-barcoded 5' primer and a J-beta primer mix. A single record per CDR3 protein comes from TCRdb applying MiXCR to the 5' RACE reads. Seen here are about 770,000 distinct CDR3 sequences, more than 40% observed once, and the top ten hold under 20%.

The clonotype was recovered from a man aged 55 to 69 in good health. The specimen sequenced was blood. The genes are TRBV5-1 and TRBJ1-1; 7 positions match TRBD1. CDR3 protein: CASSPTFRTGDLSTEAFF. CDR3 bases: TGCGCCAGCAGCCCGACCTTTAGAACAGGGGACCTGAGCACTGAAGCTTTCTTT.